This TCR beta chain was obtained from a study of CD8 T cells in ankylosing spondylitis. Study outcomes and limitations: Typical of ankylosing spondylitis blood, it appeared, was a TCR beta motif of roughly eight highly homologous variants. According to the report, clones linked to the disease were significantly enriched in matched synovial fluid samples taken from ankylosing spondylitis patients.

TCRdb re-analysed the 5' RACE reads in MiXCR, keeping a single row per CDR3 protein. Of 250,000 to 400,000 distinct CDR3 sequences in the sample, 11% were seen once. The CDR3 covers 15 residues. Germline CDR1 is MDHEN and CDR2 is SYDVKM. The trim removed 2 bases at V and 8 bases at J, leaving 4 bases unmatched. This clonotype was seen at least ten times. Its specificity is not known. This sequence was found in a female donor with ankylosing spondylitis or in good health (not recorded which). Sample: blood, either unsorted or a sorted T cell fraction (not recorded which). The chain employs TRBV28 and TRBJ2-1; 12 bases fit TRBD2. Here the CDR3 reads CASSLLAGGPDEQFF. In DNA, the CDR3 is TGTGCCAGCAGTTTACTAGCGGGAGGGCCTGATGAGCAGTTCTTC. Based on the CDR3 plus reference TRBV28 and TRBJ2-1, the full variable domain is DVKVTQSSRYLVKRTGEKVFLECVQDMDHENMFWYRQDPGLGLRLIYFSYDVKMKEKGDIPEGYSVSREKKERFSLILESASTNQTSMYLCASSLLAGGPDEQFFGPGTRLTVL.